Below, 9 T cell receptor beta chains from the same sample are listed, as sequenced in a study of lymphopenia after photon versus proton radiotherapy. Clones were sequenced by immunoSEQ multiplex PCR, and TCRdb holds only the in-frame ones, with some missing. Of 22,000 or so clones in the sample, about 90% were seen once. Sequences were derived from peripheral blood, sampled from a patient treated with proton-based radiotherapy. These TCRs come from a woman aged 65 to 85 with pancreatic cancer. Some clones in this sample may be carry-over from other donors' samples.

This clone was recorded once. Within the sample, other DNA sequences also encode this same CDR3. This chain uses TRBV19 with TRBJ1-5, with D tentatively TRBD1 (6 bases). Germline V gene data show CDR1 as LNHDA and CDR2 as SQIVND (reference sequence). The CDR3 extends over 16 amino acids. Trimming stripped 0 bases from V and 0 bases from J, with 9 bases between. CDR3 in DNA: TGTGCCAGTAGTATAGAACAGGGCCATAGCAATCAGCCCCAGCATTTT. Its protein is CASSIEQGHSNQPQHF.

The V and J genes are TRBV5-6 and TRBJ2-7, with D perhaps matching TRBD1 (5 bases). Deletions cut 0 bases from V and 0 bases from J, with 10 bases between. Germline V gene lookup returns CDR1 SGHDT and CDR2 YYEEEE. The CDR3 runs 15 residues. CDR3 bases: TGTGCCAGCAGCTTGGGGGGCATAGCCTCCTACGAGCAGTACTTC. As protein: CASSLGGIASYEQYF. Full variable domain (remainder filled in from reference TRBV5-6 and TRBJ2-7): DAGVTQSPTHLIKTRGQQVTLRCSPKSGHDTVSWYQQALGQGPQFIFQYYEEEERQRGNFPDRFSGHQFPNYSSELNVNALLLGDSALYLCASSLGGIASYEQYFGPGTRLTVT.

This chain joins TRBV5-5 and TRBJ1-5; D gene uncertain. Germline CDR1 SGHKS, CDR2 YYEKEE (reference sequence). The CDR3 length is 17 residues. Trimming removed 1 base from V and 0 bases from J, with 14 bases in between. CDR3 in amino acids: CASSLRGSQYSNQPQHF. The CDR3 nucleotides read TGTGCCAGCAGCTTGCGAGGGTCCCAATATAGCAATCAGCCCCAGCATTTT.

J is TRBJ2-7 and V is TRBV5-4; TRBD2 aligns across 7 bases. Germline V gene data show CDR1 as SGHNT and CDR2 as YYREEE (reference sequence). V lost 2 bases to trimming and J lost 3 bases; unmatched junction nucleotides: 5. This CDR3 region has 14 residues. DNA of the CDR3: TGTGCCAGCAGCTTAGGACTAGAAGGCTACGAGCAGTACTTC. This translates into CASSLGLEGYEQYF.

The chain is built from TRBV7-8 and TRBJ2-7; D is unclear. V was trimmed by 5 bases and J by 5 bases, leaving 10 bases between them. The CDR3 is made up of 12 amino acids. Germline V gives CDR1 SGHVS, CDR2 FQNEAQ. DNA for the CDR3: TGTGCCAGCAGCCCCCATAACAACGAGCAGTACTTC. Translation: CASSPHNNEQYF. Using reference TRBV7-8 and TRBJ2-7 for the parts outside the CDR3, the full variable domain is GAGVSQSPRYKVAKRGQDVALRCDPISGHVSLFWYQQALGQGPEFLTYFQNEAQLDKSGLPSDRFFAERPEGSVSTLKIQRTQQEDSAVYLCASSPHNNEQYFGPGTRLTVT.

This clone was counted a few times. The chain employs TRBV6-5 and TRBJ1-1, with D possibly TRBD1 on 6 matching bases. The CDR3 extends over 14 amino acids. V lost 6 bases and J 5 bases, leaving 16 bases between the germline ends. Germline V gene lookup returns CDR1 MNHEY and CDR2 SVGAGI. CDR3 nucleotide sequence: TGTGCCAGCAGCCCCGCCCACAGGGAGACTGAAGCTTTCTTT. This codes for CASSPAHRETEAFF.

This clone appeared once. Other nucleotide sequences in the sample specify the same CDR3. The chain is built from TRBV7-8 and TRBJ2-1; weak D call: TRBD2 (6 bases). There are 14 residues in the CDR3. The V and J ends lost 0 bases and 8 bases respectively, with 11 bases between them. Germline V gene sequence: CDR1 SGHVS, CDR2 FQNEAQ. The CDR3 loop is CASSLALWGDEQFF. The DNA for the CDR3 is TGTGCCAGCAGCTTAGCCCTATGGGGGGATGAGCAGTTCTTC.

The chain carries TRBV29-1 and TRBJ2-1, with a possible D match to TRBD2 (6 bases). The CDR3 consists of 11 residues. V was pared by 5 bases and J by 13 bases, with 15 bases between. The germline CDR1 and CDR2 sequences are SQVTM and ANQGSEA. The DNA of the CDR3 is TGCAGCGTTCGAAGGGGAGGAGATCAGTTCTTC. This codes for CSVRRGGDQFF.

This chain joins TRBV28 and TRBJ1-1; possibly TRBD1 for D (5 bases). Germline values: CDR1 MDHEN, CDR2 SYDVKM. CDR3 length: 17 amino acids. V lost 1 base, J lost 3 bases, and 18 bases lay in between. Here the CDR3 DNA reads TGTGCCAGCAGTTTATTGACAGCAGGGTTCGCATACACTGAAGCTTTCTTT. Translated: CASSLLTAGFAYTEAFF.